This is a list of T cell receptor beta chains from one sample in a study of CD4 and CD8 cells across lung adenocarcinoma regions. TCRdb passed the PCR reads through MiXCR, listing each CDR3 protein once. The sample holds 5,500 to 6,500 distinct CDR3 sequences; 40% to 60% are singletons and the top ten take more than 85%. Sequencing was done on a sample of CD8+ T cells from the margin of a lung tumor. The source of these receptors is a male donor with lung adenocarcinoma. The CD4 and CD8 labels of this study may be unreliable. The CDR3 runs from the conserved cysteine through the conserved F or W. The order of the fields is J gene, clone size, D gene, V gene, CDR3 protein, CDR3 DNA. A D gene is named only where the DNA matches it firmly. Rows give clone size only sometimes, using once, few, many, or a class for an expanded clone.

j_gene: TRBJ2-3; abundance: NA; d_gene: TRBD2; v_gene: TRBV6-5; CDR3aa: CASSYTTGSGKQYF; CDR3nt: TGTGCCAGCAGTTACACGACTGGCAGCGGGAAGCAGTATTTT
j_gene: TRBJ2-7; abundance: NA; d_gene: TRBD2; v_gene: TRBV27; CDR3aa: CASRRDYPGSDEQYF; CDR3nt: TGTGCCAGCAGACGGGACTATCCCGGCTCGGACGAGCAGTACTTC
j_gene: TRBJ2-1; abundance: few; d_gene: TRBD2; v_gene: TRBV27; CDR3aa: CASSPIGTSPGEQFF; CDR3nt: TGTGCCAGCAGTCCAATCGGGACTAGCCCAGGTGAGCAGTTCTTC
j_gene: TRBJ2-3; abundance: few; d_gene: TRBD2; v_gene: TRBV6-5; CDR3aa: CASSYQSGTSTDTQYF; CDR3nt: TGTGCCAGCAGTTACCAGAGCGGGACGAGCACAGATACGCAGTATTTT
j_gene: TRBJ2-5; abundance: medium-sized; d_gene: NA; v_gene: TRBV10-1; CDR3aa: CASSESGGPLETQYF; CDR3nt: TGCGCCAGCAGTGAGTCGGGGGGGCCATTAGAGACCCAGTACTTC
j_gene: TRBJ1-1; abundance: few; d_gene: NA; v_gene: TRBV19; CDR3aa: CASTGQWTEAFF; CDR3nt: TGTGCCAGTACCGGACAGTGGACTGAAGCTTTCTTT
j_gene: TRBJ2-2; abundance: NA; d_gene: TRBD1; v_gene: TRBV6-1; CDR3aa: CASTDRTGGPGELFF; CDR3nt: TGTGCCAGCACCGACAGGACAGGGGGCCCCGGGGAGCTGTTTTTT
j_gene: TRBJ2-5; abundance: many; d_gene: NA; v_gene: TRBV7-6; CDR3aa: CASSFGRQETQYF; CDR3nt: TGTGCCAGCAGCTTCGGCAGACAAGAGACCCAGTACTTC
j_gene: TRBJ2-1; abundance: NA; d_gene: NA; v_gene: TRBV7-8; CDR3aa: CASSPYVNEQFF; CDR3nt: TGTGCCAGCAGCCCGTATGTAAATGAGCAGTTCTTC
j_gene: TRBJ1-2; abundance: NA; d_gene: TRBD1; v_gene: TRBV6-1; CDR3aa: CASIRDRDYGYTF; CDR3nt: TGTGCCAGCATAAGGGACAGGGACTATGGCTACACCTTC
j_gene: TRBJ2-1; abundance: few; d_gene: NA; v_gene: TRBV7-9; CDR3aa: CASGRSDEQFF; CDR3nt: TGTGCCAGCGGCAGGTCCGATGAGCAGTTCTTC
j_gene: TRBJ1-5; abundance: many; d_gene: NA; v_gene: TRBV6-1; CDR3aa: CASSLRDRHQPQHF; CDR3nt: TGTGCCAGCAGCCTCCGGGACCGGCATCAGCCCCAGCATTTT
j_gene: TRBJ2-1; abundance: many; d_gene: NA; v_gene: TRBV6-2/TRBV6-3; CDR3aa: CASRLDRYNEQFF; CDR3nt: TGTGCCAGCAGATTGGACAGATACAATGAGCAGTTCTTC
j_gene: TRBJ2-7; abundance: few; d_gene: NA; v_gene: TRBV12-3/TRBV12-4; CDR3aa: CASSFTGVEQYF; CDR3nt: TGTGCCAGCAGTTTTACGGGAGTCGAGCAGTACTTC
j_gene: TRBJ2-7; abundance: NA; d_gene: TRBD1; v_gene: TRBV6-1; CDR3aa: CASSEYLGQGQEQYF; CDR3nt: TGTGCCAGCAGTGAATATTTGGGACAGGGCCAAGAGCAGTACTTC
j_gene: TRBJ2-1; abundance: once; d_gene: NA; v_gene: TRBV30; CDR3aa: CAIQRRGARGEQFF; CDR3nt: TGTGCCATCCAGAGGCGGGGCGCCCGGGGTGAGCAGTTCTTC
j_gene: TRBJ2-3; abundance: NA; d_gene: TRBD2; v_gene: TRBV10-3; CDR3aa: CAIGPGRGAGTDMQYF; CDR3nt: TGTGCCATCGGGCCTGGGCGGGGGGCGGGCACAGATATGCAGTATTTC
j_gene: TRBJ2-7; abundance: NA; d_gene: TRBD1; v_gene: TRBV6-1; CDR3aa: CASSEAREAGGYEQYF; CDR3nt: TGTGCCAGCAGTGAAGCCCGAGAGGCAGGGGGCTACGAGCAGTACTTC
j_gene: TRBJ2-1; abundance: few; d_gene: NA; v_gene: TRBV6-1; CDR3aa: CASQPMTGGRNEQFF; CDR3nt: TGTGCCAGCCAGCCGATGACAGGTGGAAGGAATGAGCAGTTCTTC
j_gene: TRBJ1-4; abundance: NA; d_gene: NA; v_gene: TRBV10-2; CDR3aa: CASSEGEKLFF; CDR3nt: TGCGCCAGCAGTGAGGGTGAAAAACTGTTTTTT
j_gene: TRBJ2-1; abundance: NA; d_gene: NA; v_gene: TRBV4-1; CDR3aa: CASSQDREKQFF; CDR3nt: TGCGCCAGCAGCCAAGACCGGGAGAAGCAGTTCTTC
j_gene: TRBJ1-2; abundance: NA; d_gene: NA; v_gene: TRBV4-1; CDR3aa: CASSQGLASTVYGYTF; CDR3nt: TGCGCCAGCAGCCAGGGCCTGGCAAGTACGGTTTATGGCTACACCTTC
j_gene: TRBJ2-3; abundance: NA; d_gene: NA; v_gene: TRBV7-3; CDR3aa: CASSLGVSGDTQYF; CDR3nt: TGTGCCAGCAGCTTAGGGGTTAGCGGAGATACGCAGTATTTT